This T cell receptor (beta chain) was captured by sequencing in a study of T-cell reconstitution after alpha-beta-depleted transplantation in children. Library preparation (for TCRbeta) was performed with unique molecular identifiers. TCRdb recomputed calls from the PCR reads with MiXCR, one row per CDR3 protein. The sample carries fewer than 550,000 distinct CDR3 sequences, around 9.9% recorded once. The V and J ends lost 7 bases and 8 bases respectively, with 8 bases between them. Germline V gives CDR1 SGHVS, CDR2 FQNEAQ. The length of the CDR3 is 11 residues. In its sample, this clonotype was seen a few times.

Sequencing was performed on PBMCs from the stem cell graft donor, taken from the stem cell graft. This TCR was sampled from a human donor who donated a stem cell graft to a child with acute myeloid leukemia. This sequence joins TRBV7-8 and TRBJ2-2; D might be TRBD2 (5 bases). The CDR3 coding sequence is TGTGCCAGCACCCGAGGGGGGGAGCTGTTTTTT. It specifies CASTRGGELFF.